Listed below are T cell receptor beta chains from one sample, sequenced in a study of T cell responses to AZD1222 COVID-19 vaccine. Here immunoSEQ multiplex PCR was the method, and the copy in TCRdb shows in-frame clones only, minus some. Of approximately 110,000 clones listed, about 90% are singletons. The sample in question was peripheral blood, obtained on day 0 of AZD1222 vaccination. The receptors come from an adult in good health. Both conserved end residues are part of each CDR3. D genes are given only for firm matches.

v_gene: TRBV7-3; d_gene: TRBD2; j_gene: TRBJ2-3; CDR3nt: TGTGCCAGCAGCTCCGCACTAGCGGGGGGCACAGATACGCAGTATTTT; CDR3aa: CASSSALAGGTDTQYF
v_gene: TRBV23-1; d_gene: .; j_gene: TRBJ1-5; CDR3nt: TGCGCCAGCAGTCAATCGACGTCCAGGTCCTTTTATAGCAATCAGCCCCAGCATTTT; CDR3aa: CASSQSTSRSFYSNQPQHF
v_gene: TRBV7-9; d_gene: .; j_gene: TRBJ2-7; CDR3nt: TGTGCCAGCAGCTTAGGTGGGCAGAACTACGAGCAGTACTTC; CDR3aa: CASSLGGQNYEQYF
v_gene: TRBV7-9; d_gene: TRBD2; j_gene: TRBJ2-3; CDR3nt: TGTGCCAGCAGCTTACAGCGGGGGGGAGTGAGCACAGATACGCAGTATTTT; CDR3aa: CASSLQRGGVSTDTQYF
v_gene: TRBV6-2/TRBV6-3; d_gene: TRBD2; j_gene: TRBJ2-1; CDR3nt: TGTGCCAGCAGCAGACTAGCGGGAGGGGAGCAGTTCTTC; CDR3aa: CASSRLAGGEQFF
v_gene: TRBV12-3/TRBV12-4; d_gene: .; j_gene: TRBJ2-2; CDR3nt: TGTGCCAGCAGTTTAGCGAACACCGGGGAGCTGTTTTTT; CDR3aa: CASSLANTGELFF
v_gene: TRBV7-6; d_gene: TRBD1; j_gene: TRBJ1-5; CDR3nt: TGTGCCAGCAGCCCGTATTCCGGACAGGCGGACTCTCAGCCCCAGCATTTT; CDR3aa: CASSPYSGQADSQPQHF
v_gene: TRBV10-3; d_gene: .; j_gene: TRBJ2-7; CDR3nt: TGTGCCATCAGCTTAGCGGACTCCTACGAGCAGTACTTC; CDR3aa: CAISLADSYEQYF
v_gene: TRBV3-1/TRBV3-2; d_gene: TRBD2; j_gene: TRBJ2-7; CDR3nt: TGTGCCAGCAGCCAAGGGGGGACTACCTACGAGCAGTACTTC; CDR3aa: CASSQGGTTYEQYF
v_gene: TRBV9; d_gene: TRBD2; j_gene: TRBJ2-7; CDR3nt: TGTGCCAGCAGCCCCCGACTAGCGGGAGGTTTGACGGTGTTGAGCGAGCAGTACTTC; CDR3aa: CASSPRLAGGLTVLSEQYF
v_gene: TRBV27; d_gene: TRBD1; j_gene: TRBJ1-1; CDR3nt: TGTGCCAGCAGTCTGTCCGGGACAGTTACTGAAGCTTTCTTT; CDR3aa: CASSLSGTVTEAFF
v_gene: TRBV27; d_gene: .; j_gene: TRBJ2-1; CDR3nt: TGTGCCAGCAGCTCAAACCGAGGGGGCAATGAGCAGTTCTTC; CDR3aa: CASSSNRGGNEQFF
v_gene: TRBV10-3; d_gene: .; j_gene: TRBJ1-1; CDR3nt: TGTGCCATCAGTGACCTGGGGAACACTGAAGCTTTCTTT; CDR3aa: CAISDLGNTEAFF
v_gene: TRBV4-2; d_gene: TRBD1; j_gene: TRBJ1-2; CDR3nt: TGTGCCAGCAGCCAGTCCGGGACAGGGGGTCTTGACTATGGCTACACCTTC; CDR3aa: CASSQSGTGGLDYGYTF
v_gene: TRBV19; d_gene: TRBD1; j_gene: TRBJ1-4; CDR3nt: TGTGCCAGTAGTCAAGGACAGGTTTGGAATGAAAAACTGTTTTTT; CDR3aa: CASSQGQVWNEKLFF
v_gene: TRBV28; d_gene: TRBD1; j_gene: TRBJ2-4; CDR3nt: TGTGCCAGCAGTCTACCATCGGACAGGAGAGCCAAAAACATTCAGTACTTC; CDR3aa: CASSLPSDRRAKNIQYF
v_gene: TRBV6-5; d_gene: .; j_gene: TRBJ2-5; CDR3nt: TGTGCCAGCAGTCCCCGGCTCGATGGGACCCAGTACTTC; CDR3aa: CASSPRLDGTQYF
v_gene: TRBV12-3/TRBV12-4; d_gene: .; j_gene: TRBJ1-1; CDR3nt: TGTGCCAGCAGTCCTAACCAGGGTACTGAAGCTTTCTTT; CDR3aa: CASSPNQGTEAFF
v_gene: TRBV29-1; d_gene: TRBD2; j_gene: TRBJ2-3; CDR3nt: TGCAGCGTTGGAGGACTAGCGGGACCATTTGGGACAGATACGCAGTATTTT; CDR3aa: CSVGGLAGPFGTDTQYF
v_gene: TRBV5-4; d_gene: .; j_gene: TRBJ2-2; CDR3nt: TGTGCCAGCAGCTTCTTCCTCCTAATTCAAGGTGGCACCGGGGAGCTGTTTTTT; CDR3aa: CASSFFLLIQGGTGELFF
v_gene: TRBV6-5; d_gene: .; j_gene: TRBJ1-5; CDR3nt: TGTGCCAGCAGTTACACGAAACCAGGGTATCAGCCCCAGCATTTT; CDR3aa: CASSYTKPGYQPQHF
v_gene: TRBV24-1; d_gene: TRBD1; j_gene: TRBJ2-2; CDR3nt: TGTGCCACCAGTGGGGACAGGGACACCGGGGAGCTGTTTTTT; CDR3aa: CATSGDRDTGELFF
v_gene: TRBV6-2/TRBV6-3; d_gene: .; j_gene: TRBJ2-2; CDR3nt: TGTGCCAGCAGTTACTCGCCTACCGGGGAGCTGTTTTTT; CDR3aa: CASSYSPTGELFF